This T cell receptor beta chain derives from a study of metastatic and nonmetastatic thyroid tumors. This CDR3 is 17 amino acids long. CDR1 is SGHTA, CDR2 FQGTGA, per germline. Trimming removed 2 bases from V and 6 bases from J, with 23 bases in between. Patients were all untreated before their thyroid surgery. Ten or more counts support this clone. Its antigen is not identified. Whole-study results and caveats: Compared with benign nodules, malignant thyroid tumors were reported to have significantly higher TCR beta diversity in both blood and tumor.

Methods used by the authors: Construction of a distant-metastasis classifier for papillary thyroid cancer relied on CDR3 differences across clinicopathological groups. TCRdb re-called the PCR reads via MiXCR. TCRdb's processing, not the authors' own work, is the source of the V and J calls. The table has 55,000 or so clones, roughly 15% seen once. J is TRBJ2-7 and V is TRBV7-3; maybe TRBD2 (6 bases). The TCR originated in a female donor with papillary thyroid cancer or a benign thyroid nodule (not recorded which). Some clones in this sample may be carry-over from other donors' samples. The sequencing sample was made of blood. CDR3 amino acids: CASSLAIPETSGSEQYF. CDR3 nucleotides: TGTGCCAGCAGCTTAGCTATTCCCGAGACTAGTGGCTCCGAGCAGTACTTC. Together with reference TRBV7-3 and TRBJ2-7, the CDR3 gives the full variable domain: GAGVSQTPSNKVTEKGKYVELRCDPISGHTALYWYRQSLGQGPEFLIYFQGTGAADDSGLPNDRFFAVRPEGSVSTLKIQRTERGDSAVYLCASSLAIPETSGSEQYFGPGTRLTVT.